The 19 T cell receptor beta chains presented below share a single source sample, sequenced in a study of OX40 agonist ivuxolimab in advanced cancers. Clones were sequenced by immunoSEQ multiplex PCR, and TCRdb holds only the in-frame ones, with some missing. Of approximately 90,000 clones in the sample, about 90% were seen once. The input for sequencing was CD4+ or CD8+ T cells sorted from blood, taken in a trial of the OX40 agonist ivuxolimab. Receptors were obtained from an adult with an advanced solid tumor such as melanoma, head and neck, liver or kidney cancer.

The chain uses TRBV7-2 and TRBJ2-1; TRBD2 agrees at 10 bases. The germline V gene has CDR1 SGHTA and CDR2 FQGNSA. Losses at the gene ends were 2 bases for V and 3 bases for J; bases not matched to a gene: 10. This CDR3 contains 18 residues. The DNA for the CDR3 is TGTGCCAGCAGCTTACTGGCAAAACTAGCGGGATTCTACAATGAGCAGTTCTTC. Its protein is CASSLLAKLAGFYNEQFF. The whole variable domain, filled in from reference TRBV7-2 and TRBJ2-1, reads GAGVSQSPSNKVTEKGKDVELRCDPISGHTALYWYRQSLGQGLEFLIYFQGNSAPDKSGLPSDRFSAERTGGSVSTLTIQRTQQEDSAVYLCASSLLAKLAGFYNEQFFGPGTRLTVL.

This rearrangement joins TRBV4-1 to TRBJ1-6; D is perhaps TRBD1 (6 bases). The CDR3 runs 15 residues. V lost 2 bases and J lost 9, with 14 bases in between. The germline V gene encodes CDR1 MGHRA and CDR2 YSYEKL. The CDR3 loop reads CASSQSQGLGSPLHF. CDR3 bases: TGCGCCAGCAGCCAATCTCAGGGGTTGGGTTCACCCCTCCACTTT.

The rearrangement uses TRBV4-2 and TRBJ2-1; D gene ambiguous. CDR1 and CDR2 (germline): LGHNA, YNFKEQ. V lost 0 bases to trimming and J lost 1 base, with 13 bases between them. The CDR3 is made up of 17 amino acids. The CDR3 coding sequence is TGTGCCAGCAGCCAAGATTCCTATGCGATTTCCTACAATGAGCAGTTCTTC. Protein product: CASSQDSYAISYNEQFF.

This clone showed up just once. CDR3 nucleotides: TGTGCCAGCAGCGTAGAAACCCTGTACAATGAGCAGTTCTTC. It encodes CASSVETLYNEQFF. This sequence joins TRBV9 and TRBJ2-1; no clear D gene. V was cut by 0 bases and J by 4 bases, with 8 bases left in between. The CDR3 length is 14 residues. Per the germline V gene, CDR1 is SGDLS and CDR2 is YYNGEE.

This sequence joins TRBV6-5 and TRBJ1-2; no clear D. The germline gives CDR1 MNHEY, CDR2 SVGAGI. This CDR3 spans 15 amino acids. The V and J ends lost 7 bases and 0 bases respectively, with 15 bases between them. CDR3 loop: CASKRRGPANYGYTF. DNA of the CDR3: TGTGCCAGCAAACGCCGCGGACCCGCTAACTATGGCTACACCTTC.

The rearrangement joins TRBV28 to TRBJ2-7; D is undetermined. V shed 3 bases and J shed 2 bases, with 14 bases lying between them. Germline CDR1 is MDHEN and CDR2 is SYDVKM. CDR3 length: 15 amino acids. The CDR3 reads CASSLDPGPPYEQYF. CDR3 bases: TGTGCCAGCAGTTTGGACCCTGGACCCCCCTACGAGCAGTACTTC. Based on the CDR3 plus reference TRBV28 and TRBJ2-7, the full variable domain is DVKVTQSSRYLVKRTGEKVFLECVQDMDHENMFWYRQDPGLGLRLIYFSYDVKMKEKGDIPEGYSVSREKKERFSLILESASTNQTSMYLCASSLDPGPPYEQYFGPGTRLTVT.

The chain uses TRBV27 and TRBJ1-1; D possibly corresponds to TRBD1 (5 bases). Trimming removed 3 bases from V and 4 bases from J, with 15 bases in between. Germline-derived CDR1 and CDR2 are MNHEY and SMNVEV (reference sequence). This CDR3 comprises 15 residues. CDR3 coding DNA: TGTGCCAGCAGTTTTATCGGGGCGCAGGGCACTGAAGCTTTCTTT. This codes for CASSFIGAQGTEAFF.

The V gene is TRBV7-9, the J gene TRBJ1-5; 10 bases fit TRBD1. In germline, CDR1 is SEHNR, CDR2 FQNEAQ (reference sequence). The CDR3 totals 17 residues. The V segment lost 5 bases and the J segment 0 bases; nucleotides outside the gene matches: 7. The CDR3, as DNA: TGTGCCAGCAGCCCCGGACAGGGGGATTATAGCAATCAGCCCCAGCATTTT. Protein sequence: CASSPGQGDYSNQPQHF.

The chain links TRBV2 to TRBJ1-5; D remains ambiguous. CDR1 and CDR2 from the germline V gene are SNHLY and FYNNEI. This CDR3 has 15 amino acids. V lost 1 base, J lost 5 bases, and 12 bases lay in between. The chain's CDR3 is CASSEGLTLDQPQHF. CDR3 nucleotide sequence: TGTGCCAGCAGTGAAGGGTTGACGCTGGATCAGCCCCAGCATTTT.

The CDR3 loop reads CASGDRVEDYGYTF. CDR3 nucleotide sequence: TGCGCCAGCGGCGACAGGGTGGAGGACTATGGCTACACCTTC. The chain recombines TRBV4-1 with TRBJ1-2; TRBD1 aligns across 7 bases. J lost 3 bases, V lost 8 bases, and 9 bases had no gene match. The CDR3 contains 14 residues. Germline values: CDR1 MGHRA, CDR2 YSYEKL.

This chain joins TRBV7-6 and TRBJ2-1; 8 nucleotides line up with TRBD2. The J segment lost 1 base and the V segment lost 3 bases, leaving 2 bases of the junction unmatched. The CDR3 sequence is 15 residues long. The V gene's germline CDR1 is SGHVS and CDR2 FNYEAQ. CDR3 sequence: CASSFGLASYNEQFF. The CDR3 DNA reads as TGTGCCAGCAGCTTTGGACTAGCATCCTACAATGAGCAGTTCTTC. Drawing the rest from reference TRBV7-6 and TRBJ2-1, the complete variable domain is GAGVSQSPRYKVTKRGQDVALRCDPISGHVSLYWYRQALGQGPEFLTYFNYEAQQDKSGLPNDRFSAERPEGSISTLTIQRTEQRDSAMYRCASSFGLASYNEQFFGPGTRLTVL.

The chain has TRBV7-9 and TRBJ1-2; no clear D. Germline CDR1 and CDR2: SEHNR and FQNEAQ (reference sequence). The CDR3 is 14 residues long. Between the trimmed V and J ends, which lost 5 bases and 0 bases, there was a span of 10 bases. The CDR3 coding sequence is TGTGCCAGCAGCCCCAGCCTGCCTAACTATGGCTACACCTTC. Amino acids: CASSPSLPNYGYTF.

This sequence joins TRBV10-2 and TRBJ2-7, with D possibly being TRBD1 (5 bases). Per the germline V gene, CDR1 is WSHSY and CDR2 is SAAADI. This CDR3 comprises 15 residues. The V end was cut by 2 bases, the J end by 2 bases, with 13 bases between. The CDR3 spells CASSEDRILTYEQYF. The CDR3 DNA reads TGCGCCAGCAGTGAGGACAGAATCCTAACCTACGAGCAGTACTTC.

The chain links TRBV27 to TRBJ2-3; no firm D call. From germline, CDR1 is MNHEY and CDR2 SMNVEV (reference sequence). CDR3 length: 12 residues. Deletions cut 6 bases from V and 3 bases from J, with 7 bases between. In DNA form, the CDR3 reads TGTGCCAGCAGCCCGACTACAGATACGCAGTATTTT. It translates to CASSPTTDTQYF.

This chain joins TRBV15 and TRBJ2-7, with D possibly matching TRBD2 (5 bases). The CDR3 is 12 amino acids. Germline CDR1 and CDR2: LNHNV and YYDKDF (reference sequence). V was cut by 0 bases and J by 6 bases, with 6 bases left in between. In DNA, the CDR3 is TGTGCCACCAGCAGAGAGAGGGTCGAGCAGTACTTC. Amino acid sequence: CATSRERVEQYF.

The chain has TRBV27 and TRBJ1-4, with D unclear. Germline V gene lookup returns CDR1 MNHEY and CDR2 SMNVEV (reference sequence). The V gene lost 3 bases and the J gene lost 0 bases, with 5 bases spanning the gap. There are 14 residues in the CDR3. The CDR3: CASSLRATNEKLFF. The CDR3 DNA sequence: TGTGCCAGCAGTTTGCGTGCAACTAATGAAAAACTGTTTTTT.

The rearrangement links TRBV7-9 to TRBJ2-7; D is ambiguous. Trimming took 4 bases from V and 6 from J, leaving 10 bases between them. Germline assignment: CDR1 SEHNR and CDR2 FQNEAQ (reference sequence). The CDR3 has 12 amino acids. The CDR3 coding sequence is TGTGCCAGCAGCTCATTGGAGTCCGAGCAGTACTTC. It translates to CASSSLESEQYF.

This chain connects TRBV30 to TRBJ2-1; D unresolved. The CDR3 covers 15 residues. Trimming took off 0 bases at V and 4 bases at J, with 13 bases between the two ends. Germline V gives CDR1 GTSNPN, CDR2 SVGIG (reference sequence). Here the CDR3 DNA reads TGTGCCTGGAGTGTAAGCTACCGCCCTTACAATGAGCAGTTCTTC. Its protein product is CAWSVSYRPYNEQFF.

V gene TRBV5-1 combines with J gene TRBJ1-1; unclear D gene. V was shortened by 0 bases and J by 1 base, with 10 bases between the two germline ends. Germline V lookup: CDR1 SGHRS, CDR2 YFSETQ. This CDR3 is 15 amino acids long. The CDR3 loop is CASSLGMAKNTEAFF. In DNA, the CDR3 is TGCGCCAGCAGCTTGGGGATGGCCAAGAACACTGAAGCTTTCTTT.